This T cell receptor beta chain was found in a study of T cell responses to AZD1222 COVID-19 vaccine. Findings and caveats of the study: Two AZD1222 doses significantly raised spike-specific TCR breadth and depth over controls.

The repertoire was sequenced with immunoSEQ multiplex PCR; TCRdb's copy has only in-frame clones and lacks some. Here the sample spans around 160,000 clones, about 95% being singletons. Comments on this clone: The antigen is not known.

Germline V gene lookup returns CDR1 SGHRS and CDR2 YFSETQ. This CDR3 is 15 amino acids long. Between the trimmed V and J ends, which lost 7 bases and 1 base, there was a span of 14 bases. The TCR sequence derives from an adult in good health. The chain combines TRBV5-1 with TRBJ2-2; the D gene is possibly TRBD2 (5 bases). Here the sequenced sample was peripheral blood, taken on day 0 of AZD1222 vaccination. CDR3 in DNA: TGCGCCAGCCGTCTAGTGGAGGTGAACACCGGGGAGCTGTTTTTT. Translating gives CASRLVEVNTGELFF.